This TCR beta chain was observed in a study of cytomegalovirus exposure and HLA in healthy donors. Study context: Out of approximately 170 million T cells, an earlier analysis found over 100 million unique TCR beta sequences in total.

Remarks on this clone: Its antigen is currently unknown.

V was cut by 1 base and J by 7 bases, with 13 bases left in between. Germline V lookup: CDR1 MDHEN, CDR2 SYDVKM. The CDR3 has 14 amino acids. This PCR relied on a set of 60 Vbeta primers and 13 Jbeta primers. Repertoires were generated with immunoSEQ multiplex PCR, while TCRdb's copy carries only in-frame clones and drops some. The sample has about 130,000 clones, about 10% seen once. Broader study findings: An analysis that came later showed most CMV-associated TCR beta chains appearing HLA-restricted. A prior analysis recorded that most TCR beta V segments were productive about 87% or about 30% of the time.

This chain joins TRBV28 and TRBJ1-2; D call uncertain. The receptor's source is a woman between 18 and 29 years old in good health and CMV-seropositive. Sequenced: PBMCs. The CDR3 coding sequence is TGTGCCAGCAGTTTATTGGGCCGCCGGCGTGGCTACACCTTC. Protein: CASSLLGRRRGYTF.